Following are 21 T cell receptor beta chains from one sample sequenced in a study of CD8 T cells in ankylosing spondylitis. TCRdb re-derived calls from the 5' RACE reads in MiXCR, one entry per CDR3 protein. This table holds about 250,000 distinct CDR3 sequences, roughly 32% found once. Sequencing was performed on blood, either unsorted or a sorted T cell fraction (not recorded which). These receptors all come from a male donor with ankylosing spondylitis or in good health (not recorded which).

This chain connects TRBV20-1 to TRBJ1-5; possibly TRBD1 for D (6 bases). Trimming removed 0 bases at V and 4 bases at J, with 10 bases between. The CDR3 consists of 14 residues. Germline lookup yields CDR1 DFQATT and CDR2 SNEGSKA (reference sequence). The CDR3 coding sequence is TGCAGTGCTAGAGATGGGAGGGGGAATCAGCCCCAGCATTTT. It encodes CSARDGRGNQPQHF.

This clonotype showed up just a few times. This chain joins TRBV7-9 and TRBJ1-2; D is perhaps TRBD1 (5 bases). V was shortened by 5 bases and J by 9 bases, with 10 bases between the two germline ends. CDR1 and CDR2 from the germline V gene are SEHNR and FQNEAQ (reference sequence). The CDR3 has 11 amino acids. The CDR3 bases are TGTGCCAGCAGCCTCGACAGCCGCTACACCTTC. It is translated as CASSLDSRYTF.

The V call is TRBV3-1, the J call TRBJ2-5; D is perhaps TRBD1 (6 bases). V was shortened by 1 base and J by 2 bases, with 17 bases between the two germline ends. CDR1 LGHDT and CDR2 YNNKEL come from the germline V gene (reference sequence). The CDR3 consists of 17 residues. CDR3 sequence reads: CASSQVRARGLQETQYF. DNA for the CDR3: TGTGCCAGCAGCCAAGTTAGAGCCAGGGGTCTGCAAGAGACCCAGTACTTC.

With regard to this clonotype: An end of the junction differs from the germline gene, which may be a read error. The V and J genes are TRBV6-1 and TRBJ1-5; 9 nucleotides agree with TRBD1. CDR1 MNHNS and CDR2 SASEGT come from the germline V gene. The CDR3 has 14 amino acids. This CDR3 is CAISGRTGDQPQHF. The CDR3, as DNA: TGTGCCATCAGTGGCCGGACAGGGGACCAGCCCCAGCATTTT.

The chain employs TRBV11-2 and TRBJ1-2, with D uncertain. Germline V gene data show CDR1 as SGHAT and CDR2 as FQNNGV. V lost 2 bases to trimming and J lost 8 bases, with 9 bases between them. CDR3 length equals 12 residues. The CDR3 region has the DNA TGTGCCAGCAGCTTACAAATTGAAGGCTACACCTTC. Translation: CASSLQIEGYTF.

This clonotype showed up just a few times. The chain couples TRBV4-1 to TRBJ2-3; 10 bases are shared with TRBD2. Germline assignment: CDR1 MGHRA and CDR2 YSYEKL. The CDR3 has 20 amino acids. With V trimmed by 0 bases and J by 0 bases, 12 bases remained unmatched. CDR3 coding DNA: TGCGCCAGCAGCCAAGAAAGACTAGCGGGCGATACCTCTAGCACAGATACGCAGTATTTT. Translation gives CASSQERLAGDTSSTDTQYF.

This clonotype was found a few times. The chain uses TRBV7-9 and TRBJ1-5, with TRBD1 matching 7 bases. Germline loops: CDR1 SEHNR, CDR2 FQNEAQ (reference sequence). The junction had 2 bases not matched to a gene; V was cut back by 0 bases and J by 6 bases. CDR3 length equals 14 residues. The CDR3 coding sequence is TGTGCCAGCAGCTTAGCAGGGGGCCCTCAGCCCCAGCATTTT. Its translation is CASSLAGGPQPQHF.

This clonotype showed up just a few times. V usage is TRBV20-1 and J usage is TRBJ1-3, with D maybe TRBD1 (6 bases). This CDR3 region has 14 residues. V was cut by 8 bases and J by 4 bases, with 18 bases left in between. Germline CDR1 and CDR2: DFQATT and SNEGSKA (reference sequence). DNA of the CDR3: TGCAGTACCCACGGAGGGACACCAGGAAACACCATATATTTT. It translates to CSTHGGTPGNTIYF.

The chain has TRBV30 and TRBJ2-7, with TRBD2 matching 8 bases. J lost 6 bases, V lost 5 bases, and 12 bases had no gene match. The CDR3 runs 14 residues. Germline V gives CDR1 GTSNPN, CDR2 SVGIG (reference sequence). The CDR3: CAWETGTRSTEQYF. In DNA form, the CDR3 reads TGTGCCTGGGAAACCGGGACTAGAAGCACCGAGCAGTACTTC.

This clonotype was seen a handful of times. V gene TRBV10-2 combines with J gene TRBJ2-5; D is uncertain. This CDR3 has 14 residues. The V and J ends lost 2 bases and 2 bases respectively, with 9 bases between them. The germline gives CDR1 WSHSY, CDR2 SAAADI. CDR3 amino acids: CASSEGWLQETQYF. Written as DNA, the CDR3 is TGCGCCAGCAGTGAGGGGTGGCTACAAGAGACCCAGTACTTC.

The chain couples TRBV2 to TRBJ2-7; D perhaps matches TRBD1 (5 bases). Trimming took off 1 base at V and 4 bases at J, with 5 bases between the two ends. The germline V gene has CDR1 SNHLY and CDR2 FYNNEI. This CDR3 has 12 residues. As DNA, the CDR3 is TGTGCCAGCAGTGAAGAGGGGTACGAGCAGTACTTC. This codes for CASSEEGYEQYF.

This clonotype was counted a few times. This sequence joins TRBV5-1 and TRBJ2-7; 10 nucleotides align to TRBD1. There are 13 residues in the CDR3. Unmatched junction bases numbered 5, after V lost 8 bases and J lost 3 bases. Per germline, CDR1 SGHRS and CDR2 YFSETQ. In nucleotides, the CDR3 is TGCGCCAGTCAAAGGGACAGGGGCTACGAGCAGTACTTC. It yields the protein CASQRDRGYEQYF.

The rearrangement uses TRBV11-2 and TRBJ2-1, with D unresolved. Germline V gives CDR1 SGHAT, CDR2 FQNNGV. Trimming left V 2 bases short and J 4 bases short, with 9 bases between. This CDR3 has 14 amino acids. Here the CDR3 DNA reads TGTGCCAGCAGCTTACTCGATGGATACAATGAGCAGTTCTTC. Translation gives CASSLLDGYNEQFF.

V gene TRBV11-1 combines with J gene TRBJ2-6; perhaps D is TRBD1 or TRBD2 (7 bases each). Trimming took off 5 bases at V and 4 bases at J, with 15 bases between the two ends. The CDR3 is 16 residues long. The germline gives CDR1 SGHAT, CDR2 FQDESV (reference sequence). CDR3 sequence reads: CASSRTGLVGANVLTF. CDR3 sequence (DNA): TGTGCCAGCAGCCGGACAGGACTAGTCGGGGCCAACGTCCTGACTTTC.

The chain couples TRBV5-1 to TRBJ2-7; possibly TRBD2 for D (5 bases). The V and J ends lost 6 bases and 3 bases respectively, with 13 bases between them. CDR3 length: 13 residues. From germline, CDR1 is SGHRS and CDR2 YFSETQ. This CDR3 reads CASMEEWGYEQYF. DNA of the CDR3: TGCGCCAGCATGGAGGAATGGGGCTACGAGCAGTACTTC.

The V gene is TRBV5-6, the J gene TRBJ1-5; a possible D gene is TRBD1 (6 bases). Germline V gene lookup returns CDR1 SGHDT and CDR2 YYEEEE. Deletions cut 5 bases from V and 7 bases from J, with 16 bases between. The CDR3 runs to 14 residues. The CDR3 bases are TGTGCCAGCAGTCCATGGGGGGCATGGCAGCCCCAGCATTTT. It encodes CASSPWGAWQPQHF.

This clonotype turned up a few times. J is TRBJ1-2 and V is TRBV12-3 or TRBV12-4; D gene ambiguous. V was cut by 3 bases and J by 4 bases, with 9 bases left in between. This CDR3 contains 13 residues. The CDR3 loop reads CASSLGRGYGYTF. The CDR3 bases are TGTGCCAGCAGTTTGGGCAGAGGCTATGGCTACACCTTC.

The chain couples TRBV5-1 to TRBJ2-2; weak D call: TRBD2 (5 bases). Trimming took 7 bases from V and 2 from J, leaving 12 bases between them. The germline CDR1 and CDR2 sequences are SGHRS and YFSETQ. The CDR3 is made up of 14 amino acids. CDR3 in DNA: TGCGCCAGCGCGTTTGGAGGAAACACCGGGGAGCTGTTTTTT. Translated: CASAFGGNTGELFF.

This clonotype was seen ten or more times. The chain carries TRBV20-1 and TRBJ2-4, with D unclear. Germline V gene sequence: CDR1 DFQATT, CDR2 SNEGSKA (reference sequence). The CDR3 consists of 14 residues. The V gene lost 8 bases and the J gene lost 0 bases, with 14 bases spanning the gap. The CDR3 DNA reads TGCAGTCCAAACCACCAGCTAGCCAAAAACATTCAGTACTTC. This gives the protein CSPNHQLAKNIQYF.

The chain has TRBV5-1 and TRBJ2-7, with D perhaps being TRBD1 or TRBD2 (6 bases each). The CDR3 consists of 14 residues. In germline, CDR1 is SGHRS, CDR2 YFSETQ. The V gene lost 1 base and the J gene lost 7 bases, with 15 bases spanning the gap. The CDR3 DNA reads TGCGCCAGCAGCTTGACGGGGGCTGTGGTGGAGCAGTACTTC. This gives the protein CASSLTGAVVEQYF.

V usage is TRBV10-2 and J usage is TRBJ2-3, with TRBD1 matching 7 bases. Germline CDR1 reads WSHSY; CDR2 reads SAAADI. V lost 6 bases to trimming and J lost 5 bases; unmatched junction nucleotides: 8. This CDR3 contains 14 residues. The CDR3 DNA reads TGCGCCAGCAGACGACAGGGTGGGTTAGATACGCAGTATTTT. Amino acid sequence: CASRRQGGLDTQYF.